The rows below give T cell receptor beta chains drawn from one sample of a study of blood T cell repertoires in COVID-19. The assay was immunoSEQ multiplex PCR, and TCRdb's table has in-frame clones only and misses some. The sample contains around 200,000 clones, less than 90% of which appear only once. What was sequenced was peripheral blood. All receptors derive from a woman aged 40 to 50 with acute or convalescent COVID-19. The CDR3 runs from the conserved cysteine through the conserved F or W.

j_call: TRBJ1-2
v_call: TRBV28
cdr3_aa: CASSLLGGPSGYTF

j_call: TRBJ2-5
v_call: TRBV29-1
cdr3_aa: CSAPGTGGRSQYF

j_call: TRBJ2-3
v_call: TRBV19
cdr3_aa: CASSLGQTVTDTQYF

j_call: TRBJ1-5
v_call: TRBV18
cdr3_aa: CASSPLAPQTNQPQHF

j_call: TRBJ2-7
v_call: TRBV5-4
cdr3_aa: CASSTTGTGDEQYF

j_call: TRBJ2-3
v_call: TRBV28
cdr3_aa: CASSRLAVTSTDTQYF

j_call: TRBJ2-7
v_call: TRBV27
cdr3_aa: CASISIGQGRYEQYF

j_call: TRBJ2-2
v_call: TRBV9
cdr3_aa: CASSVEAGVDAGELFF

j_call: TRBJ2-7
v_call: TRBV18
cdr3_aa: CASSLTSGRAPEQYF

j_call: TRBJ1-2
v_call: TRBV19
cdr3_aa: CASSHRGLGDGYTF

j_call: TRBJ1-5
v_call: TRBV2
cdr3_aa: CASSGTGSNQPQHF

j_call: TRBJ2-1
v_call: TRBV5-1
cdr3_aa: CASSLGDSYNEQFF

j_call: TRBJ1-1
v_call: TRBV12-3/TRBV12-4
cdr3_aa: CASSLERNTEAFF

j_call: TRBJ2-7
v_call: TRBV10-1
cdr3_aa: CASSEIATLAQQYF

j_call: TRBJ1-3
v_call: TRBV5-8
cdr3_aa: CASSLTGAGNTIYF

j_call: TRBJ2-3
v_call: TRBV5-5
cdr3_aa: CASSALTGAGTDTQYF

j_call: TRBJ1-2
v_call: TRBV5-4
cdr3_aa: CASSPVVGGRGYTF

j_call: TRBJ2-1
v_call: TRBV7-9
cdr3_aa: CASSRRGQGPYNEQFF

j_call: TRBJ1-2
v_call: TRBV6-4
cdr3_aa: CASSDSDQGGYTF

j_call: TRBJ2-1
v_call: TRBV27
cdr3_aa: CASSSWTSVGENEQFF

j_call: TRBJ1-3
v_call: TRBV3-1/TRBV3-2
cdr3_aa: CASSQGRGNPIYF

j_call: TRBJ1-4
v_call: TRBV30
cdr3_aa: CAWRATGGFGKLFF

j_call: TRBJ2-6
v_call: TRBV7-2
cdr3_aa: CASSLGGAGANVLTF

j_call: TRBJ1-1
v_call: TRBV27
cdr3_aa: CASSLRWNTEAFF

j_call: TRBJ1-3
v_call: TRBV18
cdr3_aa: CASSASPGGSGNTIYF

j_call: TRBJ2-1
v_call: TRBV10-3
cdr3_aa: CAISRRGGSNEQFF

j_call: TRBJ1-5
v_call: TRBV27
cdr3_aa: CASSYAGQSNQPQHF

j_call: TRBJ1-5
v_call: TRBV28
cdr3_aa: CASSLAGDNQPQHF

j_call: TRBJ2-1
v_call: TRBV30
cdr3_aa: CAWSSAAGGFF

j_call: TRBJ1-1
v_call: TRBV6-5
cdr3_aa: CASSYTGGSWYTEAFF

j_call: TRBJ2-5
v_call: TRBV7-7
cdr3_aa: CASSGVTQETQYF

j_call: TRBJ1-3
v_call: TRBV9
cdr3_aa: CASSVGQGAGNTIYF

j_call: TRBJ2-5
v_call: TRBV5-4
cdr3_aa: CASSLADQETQYF

j_call: TRBJ2-7
v_call: TRBV11-2
cdr3_aa: CASSTWPGANEQYF

j_call: TRBJ2-3
v_call: TRBV6-6
cdr3_aa: CASRVGGALNTDTQYF

j_call: TRBJ1-1
v_call: TRBV15
cdr3_aa: CATSARSRLEAFF

j_call: TRBJ2-7
v_call: TRBV4-2
cdr3_aa: CASSQDLAGWELASEQYF

j_call: TRBJ1-1
v_call: TRBV6-4
cdr3_aa: CASSYNENTEAFF

j_call: TRBJ2-7
v_call: TRBV24-1
cdr3_aa: CATSDTTGSSYEQYF

j_call: TRBJ1-4
v_call: TRBV28
cdr3_aa: CASSSAGTDSEKLFF

j_call: TRBJ2-1
v_call: TRBV18
cdr3_aa: CASSPPSGAKKFF

j_call: TRBJ1-3
v_call: TRBV7-8
cdr3_aa: CASSSDSGNTIYF

j_call: TRBJ2-1
v_call: TRBV27
cdr3_aa: CASSLSASGSSYNEQFF

j_call: TRBJ1-2
v_call: TRBV5-4
cdr3_aa: CASSLMGGGGDGYTF

j_call: TRBJ1-1
v_call: TRBV15
cdr3_aa: CATSRVTGEAFF